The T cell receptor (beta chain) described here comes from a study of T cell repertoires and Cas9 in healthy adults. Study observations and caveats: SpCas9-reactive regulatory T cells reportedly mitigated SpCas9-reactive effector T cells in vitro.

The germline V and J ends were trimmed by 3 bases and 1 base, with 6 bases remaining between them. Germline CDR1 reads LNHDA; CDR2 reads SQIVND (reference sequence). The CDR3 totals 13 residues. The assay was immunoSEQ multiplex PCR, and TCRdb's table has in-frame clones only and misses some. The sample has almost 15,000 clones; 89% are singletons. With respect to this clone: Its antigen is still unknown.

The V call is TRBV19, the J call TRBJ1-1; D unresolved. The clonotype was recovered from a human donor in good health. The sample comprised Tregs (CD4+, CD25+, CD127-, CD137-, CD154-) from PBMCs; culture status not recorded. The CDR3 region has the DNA TGTGCCAGTAGTATCTACAAGAACACTGAAGCTTTCTTT. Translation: CASSIYKNTEAFF.